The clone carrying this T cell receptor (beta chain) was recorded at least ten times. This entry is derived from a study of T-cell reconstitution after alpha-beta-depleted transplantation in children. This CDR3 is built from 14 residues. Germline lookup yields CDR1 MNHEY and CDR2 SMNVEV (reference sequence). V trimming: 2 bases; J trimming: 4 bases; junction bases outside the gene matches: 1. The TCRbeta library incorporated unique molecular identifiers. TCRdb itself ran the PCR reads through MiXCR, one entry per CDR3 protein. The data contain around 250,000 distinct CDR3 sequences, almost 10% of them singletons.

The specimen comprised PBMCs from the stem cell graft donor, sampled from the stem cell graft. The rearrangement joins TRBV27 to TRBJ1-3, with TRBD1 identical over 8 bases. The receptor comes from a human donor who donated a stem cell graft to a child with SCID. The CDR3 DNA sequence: TGTGCCAGCAGTTTACAGGGGGCCGGAAACACCATATATTTT. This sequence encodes CASSLQGAGNTIYF.